This TCR beta chain derives from a study of cytomegalovirus exposure and HLA in healthy donors. The study, taken as a whole, reports: For cytomegalovirus status, the classifier reportedly gave diagnoses with high specificity and sensitivity. Rarity held for most TCR sequences, but there were some public TCRs that occurred in many donors. Subsequent analysis showed first-cohort TCR clusters tending to co-occur in 120 validation repertoires.

The V gene lost 4 bases and the J gene lost 0 bases, with 8 bases spanning the gap. Per the germline V gene, CDR1 is SGHNT and CDR2 is YYREEE (reference sequence). The CDR3 sequence is 13 residues long. Profiled with immunoSEQ multiplex PCR; TCRdb holds only in-frame clones, not every one. The sample has 200,000 to 300,000 clones; around 87% are singletons. This clone was counted once. Its specificity is unknown. Separate from the roughly 720-subject first cohort was the approximately 120-subject validation cohort, to which the donors belonged. The chain recombines TRBV5-4 with TRBJ2-7; D is undetermined. The source of this sequence is a man aged 18 to 30 in good health and CMV-seronegative. Sequenced: PBMCs. The CDR3 is CASSADTSYEQYF. CDR3 sequence (DNA): TGTGCCAGCAGCGCCGACACCTCCTACGAGCAGTACTTC.